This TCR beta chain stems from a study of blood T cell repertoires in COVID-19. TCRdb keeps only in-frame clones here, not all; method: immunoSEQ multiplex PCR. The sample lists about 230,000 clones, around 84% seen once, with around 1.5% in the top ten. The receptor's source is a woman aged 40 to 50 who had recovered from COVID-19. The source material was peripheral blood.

The CDR3 coding sequence is TGTGCCAGCAGATCGTCCGGGTACGAGCAGTACTTC. Translated, it gives CASRSSGYEQYF. The genes are TRBV6-5 and TRBJ2-7; D is uncertain. The V and J ends lost 6 bases and 4 bases respectively, with 10 bases between them. Per germline, CDR1 MNHEY and CDR2 SVGAGI. The CDR3 totals 12 residues.